The 24 T cell receptor beta chains in this list originate from one sample, sequenced in a study of human T cells and chemical hapten exposure. The time point is: patch test 1, 2 weeks after DPC sensitization. Treatment given: therapeutic diphenylcyclopropenone sensitization with weekly scalp DPC. Using its own MiXCR run on the RACE reads, TCRdb lists one record per CDR3 protein. The repertoire holds fewer than 200,000 distinct CDR3 sequences, with approximately 20% as singletons. The sample in question was whole blood, obtained in connection with sensitization to the hapten diphenylcyclopropenone (DPC). Receptors were obtained from a woman aged 45-65 years with alopecia areata. Some clones in this sample may be carry-over from other donors' samples.

The V call is TRBV6-1, the J call TRBJ1-2, with TRBD1 matching 7 bases. This CDR3 has 15 amino acids. The ends lost 4 bases at V and 0 bases at J; junction bases unmatched: 5. Germline loops: CDR1 MNHNS, CDR2 SASEGT. The CDR3 loop is CASSVSQGPNYGYTF. In DNA, the CDR3 is TGTGCCAGCAGTGTGTCACAGGGGCCTAACTATGGCTACACCTTC.

V and J are TRBV12-3 or TRBV12-4 and TRBJ2-1; TRBD2 matches 16 bases. The J segment lost 14 bases and the V segment lost 5 bases, leaving 9 bases of the junction unmatched. The CDR3 contains 15 residues. The CDR3 spells CASSPGTSGRGAEFF. DNA for the CDR3: TGTGCCAGCAGTCCCGGGACTAGCGGGAGGGGTGCGGAGTTCTTC.

Ten or more counts support this clonotype. The chain combines TRBV20-1 with TRBJ2-7, with TRBD1 matching 8 bases. CDR1 is DFQATT and CDR2 is SNEGSKA in the germline V gene (reference sequence). The CDR3 sequence is 14 residues long. V lost 6 bases and J lost 2; bases outside the gene matches: 9. CDR3 protein: CSAPDRARPYEQYF. The DNA of the CDR3 is TGCAGTGCCCCGGACAGGGCTCGCCCCTACGAGCAGTACTTC.

This clonotype was recorded at least ten times. CDR3 in DNA: TGTGCCAGCAGCCCGCAGGGGACTAGTAGTTTCTCCGAGCAGTACTTC. It codes for CASSPQGTSSFSEQYF. The chain links TRBV11-2 to TRBJ2-7; 8 bases are shared with TRBD2. With 5 bases clipped from V and 6 bases from J, the junction kept 15 bases outside the gene matches. The CDR3 is 16 amino acids. CDR1 is SGHAT, CDR2 FQNNGV, per germline.

This sequence joins TRBV7-2 and TRBJ2-2, with 10 bases identical to TRBD2. Germline CDR1 SGHTA, CDR2 FQGNSA. The V segment lost 6 bases and the J segment 6 bases; nucleotides outside the gene matches: 7. This CDR3 region has 15 residues. The chain's CDR3 is CASRLAGEASGELFF. The CDR3 DNA follows: TGTGCCAGCAGGCTAGCGGGAGAGGCTTCCGGGGAGCTGTTTTTT.

V and J are TRBV7-9 and TRBJ1-1; D remains ambiguous. This CDR3 has 16 amino acids. Trimming stripped 2 bases from V and 5 bases from J, with 18 bases between. Germline values: CDR1 SEHNR, CDR2 FQNEAQ (reference sequence). CDR3 in amino acids: CASSLQQPSVGTEAFF. The CDR3 nucleotides are TGTGCCAGCAGCTTACAACAGCCCAGCGTGGGGACTGAAGCTTTCTTT.

This sequence joins TRBV3-1 and TRBJ2-2; D is ambiguous. CDR1 and CDR2 (germline): LGHDT, YNNKEL (reference sequence). V lost 2 bases, J lost 6 bases, and 7 bases lay in between. CDR3 length: 13 amino acids. In nucleotides, the CDR3 is TGTGCCAGCAGCCAAAAGAGTTCCGGGGAGCTGTTTTTT. Translated, it gives CASSQKSSGELFF.

This clonotype was seen a handful of times. The genes are TRBV29-1 and TRBJ1-2; the match to TRBD1 covers 7 bases. The germline V gene encodes CDR1 SQVTM and CDR2 ANQGSEA. The CDR3 covers 14 residues. The junction had 9 bases not matched to a gene; V was cut back by 6 bases and J by 2 bases. The CDR3, as DNA: TGCAGCGTGGGCGGGACAGAACTAAACTATGGCTACACCTTC. Its translation is CSVGGTELNYGYTF.

Only a few counts were recorded for this clonotype. The gene calls are TRBV28 and TRBJ2-5; D remains unclear. V was pared by 2 bases and J by 5 bases, with 9 bases between. Germline CDR1 MDHEN, CDR2 SYDVKM. This CDR3 is 13 amino acids long. CDR3 region: CASSLRHPETQYF. CDR3 bases: TGTGCCAGCAGTTTACGTCACCCGGAGACCCAGTACTTC.

This clonotype was detected only a few times. This sequence joins TRBV10-3 and TRBJ2-7, with unresolved D. CDR3 size: 12 residues. The germline V and J ends were trimmed by 8 bases and 3 bases, with 11 bases remaining between them. CDR1 and CDR2 from the germline V gene are ENHRY and SYGVKD. The CDR3 sequence is CAISAALYEQYF. The CDR3 region has the DNA TGTGCCATCTCGGCAGCCCTCTACGAGCAGTACTTC.

This rearrangement joins TRBV11-3 to TRBJ2-1; D is unresolved. V lost 3 bases, J lost 9 bases, and 12 bases lay in between. Germline V gene lookup returns CDR1 SGHNT and CDR2 YENEEA. The CDR3 consists of 13 residues. CDR3 DNA: TGTGCCAGCAGCTTTACCGGTTCTACTGAGCAGTTCTTC. Translating it yields CASSFTGSTEQFF.

V and J are TRBV29-1 and TRBJ2-1; no clear D. Germline lookup yields CDR1 SQVTM and CDR2 ANQGSEA. The CDR3 contains 11 residues. With 0 bases removed from V and 6 bases from J, the gap between germline ends came to 3 bases. The CDR3 here is CSVEEGNEQFF. For the CDR3, the DNA is TGCAGCGTTGAAGAAGGCAATGAGCAGTTCTTC.

The V gene is TRBV10-3, the J gene TRBJ2-2; D unclear. This CDR3 region has 12 residues. V was pared by 4 bases and J by 4 bases, with 4 bases between. Per the germline V gene, CDR1 is ENHRY and CDR2 is SYGVKD. For the CDR3, the DNA is TGTGCCATCAGTGCCACCACCGGGGAGCTGTTTTTT. Translating gives CAISATTGELFF.

This clonotype was counted between two and nine times. J is TRBJ2-3 and V is TRBV6-5, with 9 bases identical to TRBD1. This CDR3 has 16 amino acids. Unmatched junction bases numbered 9, after V lost 4 bases and J lost 4 bases. The germline CDR1 and CDR2 sequences are MNHEY and SVGAGI. The CDR3 sequence is CASSSTGGQTPDTQYF. The CDR3 DNA follows: TGTGCCAGCAGTTCGACAGGGGGACAAACCCCAGATACGCAGTATTTT.

This clonotype was found a few times. The chain joins TRBV7-8 to TRBJ2-4, with 8 bases fitting TRBD1. CDR3 length: 15 residues. Germline trimming cut 1 base from V and 8 bases from J; bases unmatched to any gene: 7. Germline-derived CDR1 and CDR2 are SGHVS and FQNEAQ. The CDR3 protein is CASSLEQGAWDIQYF. The CDR3 DNA reads as TGTGCCAGCAGCTTAGAGCAGGGGGCTTGGGACATTCAGTACTTC.

The chain carries TRBV15 and TRBJ2-2; TRBD1 matches at 11 bases. Losses at the gene ends were 1 base for V and 7 bases for J; bases not matched to a gene: 5. Germline V gives CDR1 LNHNV, CDR2 YYDKDF (reference sequence). The CDR3 covers 16 residues. As DNA, the CDR3 is TGTGCCACCAGCAGAGGCGGACAGGGGGCGAGCGGGGAGCTGTTTTTT. It codes for CATSRGGQGASGELFF.

This clonotype was seen a handful of times. The gene calls are TRBV20-1 and TRBJ2-1; unclear D gene. The CDR3 runs to 15 residues. Germline CDR1 DFQATT, CDR2 SNEGSKA (reference sequence). Trimming took 8 bases from V and 2 from J, leaving 19 bases between them. Written as DNA, the CDR3 is TGCAGTACAATGGGTGGTGGACCCACCTACAATGAGCAGTTCTTC. This sequence encodes CSTMGGGPTYNEQFF.

On this clonotype: Sequence at one end of the junction differs from germline and may be a read error. The CDR3 loop reads CASSIAGASGDTQYF. In DNA form, the CDR3 reads TGTGCCAGCAGTATAGCGGGAGCTAGCGGGGATACGCAGTATTTT. The V and J genes are TRBV12-3 or TRBV12-4 and TRBJ2-3, with 9 nucleotides matching TRBD2. This CDR3 has 15 residues.

This chain links TRBV15 with TRBJ2-1, with TRBD1 matching 12 bases. V gave up 1 base and J gave up 7 bases; unmatched junction bases: 5. Germline CDR1 and CDR2: LNHNV and YYDKDF (reference sequence). The CDR3 runs 16 residues. CDR3 DNA: TGTGCCACCAGCAGAGTATGGGACAGGGGGCGTAATGAGCAGTTCTTC. Protein: CATSRVWDRGRNEQFF.

This sequence joins TRBV7-3 and TRBJ2-2; 8 bases map to TRBD2. Germline trimming cut 1 base from V and 4 bases from J; bases unmatched to any gene: 8. Germline values: CDR1 SGHTA, CDR2 FQGTGA. This CDR3 contains 17 residues. The chain's CDR3 is CASSLIGTSFLTGELFF. The CDR3 DNA sequence: TGTGCCAGCAGCTTAATTGGGACTAGTTTCCTCACCGGGGAGCTGTTTTTT.

This chain uses TRBV11-3 with TRBJ2-5, with D possibly TRBD2 on 6 matching bases. Germline V gene data show CDR1 as SGHNT and CDR2 as YENEEA. The CDR3 has 15 amino acids. The ends were cut back, 4 bases at V and 1 base at J, with 13 bases in the middle. The CDR3 sequence: CASSSPGLPQETQYF. As DNA, the CDR3 is TGTGCCAGCAGCTCCCCGGGACTGCCCCAAGAGACCCAGTACTTC.

The V and J genes are TRBV14 and TRBJ2-1; TRBD2 matches at 8 bases. The germline CDR1 and CDR2 sequences are SGHDN and FVKESK. This CDR3 contains 17 residues. Losses at the gene ends were 2 bases for V and 3 bases for J; bases not matched to a gene: 9. CDR3 region: CASSQIKEAGDYNEQFF. The CDR3 DNA is TGTGCCAGCAGCCAAATCAAGGAAGCGGGAGACTACAATGAGCAGTTCTTC.

The rearrangement links TRBV6-5 to TRBJ2-3; TRBD2 matches 11 bases. This CDR3 comprises 17 residues. Germline lookup yields CDR1 MNHEY and CDR2 SVGAGI. The V and J ends lost 5 bases and 4 bases, in that order; junction bases with no gene match: 11. The CDR3 coding sequence is TGTGCCAGCAGTGAACCGGGACTAGCGGTTCGTCCAGATACGCAGTATTTT. Amino acid sequence: CASSEPGLAVRPDTQYF.

The J gene is TRBJ2-5, the V gene TRBV2, with TRBD2 matching 12 bases. The J segment lost 2 bases and the V segment lost 5 bases, leaving 6 bases of the junction unmatched. The CDR3 has 16 residues. Per the germline V gene, CDR1 is SNHLY and CDR2 is FYNNEI. The chain's CDR3 is CASSPRLAGEQETQYF. CDR3 in DNA: TGTGCCAGCAGTCCTCGACTAGCGGGAGAACAAGAGACCCAGTACTTC.